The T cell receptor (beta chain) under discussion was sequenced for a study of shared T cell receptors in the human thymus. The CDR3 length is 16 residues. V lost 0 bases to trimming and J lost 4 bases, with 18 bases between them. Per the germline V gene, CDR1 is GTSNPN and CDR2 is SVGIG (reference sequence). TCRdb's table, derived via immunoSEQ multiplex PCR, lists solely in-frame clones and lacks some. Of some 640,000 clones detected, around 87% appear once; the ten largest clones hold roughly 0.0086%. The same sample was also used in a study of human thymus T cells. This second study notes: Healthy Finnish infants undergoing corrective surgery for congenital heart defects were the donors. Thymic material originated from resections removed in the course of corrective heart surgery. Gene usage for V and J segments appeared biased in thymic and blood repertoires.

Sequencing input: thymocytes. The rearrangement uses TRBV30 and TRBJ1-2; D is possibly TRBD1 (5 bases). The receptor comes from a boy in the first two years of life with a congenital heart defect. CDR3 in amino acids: CAWSVSPGQASYGYTF. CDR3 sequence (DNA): TGTGCCTGGAGTGTATCGCCAGGGCAGGCGAGCTATGGCTACACCTTC.